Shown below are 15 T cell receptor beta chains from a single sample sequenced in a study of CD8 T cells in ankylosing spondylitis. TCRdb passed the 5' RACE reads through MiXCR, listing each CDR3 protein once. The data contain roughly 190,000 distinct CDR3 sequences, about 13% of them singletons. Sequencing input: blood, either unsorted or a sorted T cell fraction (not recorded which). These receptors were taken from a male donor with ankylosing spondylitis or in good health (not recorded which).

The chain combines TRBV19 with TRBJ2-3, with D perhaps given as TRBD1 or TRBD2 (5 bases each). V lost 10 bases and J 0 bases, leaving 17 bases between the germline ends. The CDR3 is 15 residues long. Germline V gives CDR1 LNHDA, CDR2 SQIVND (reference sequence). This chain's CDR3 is CATSATAASTDTQYF. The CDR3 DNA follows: TGTGCCACCTCCGCGACAGCGGCTAGCACAGATACGCAGTATTTT.

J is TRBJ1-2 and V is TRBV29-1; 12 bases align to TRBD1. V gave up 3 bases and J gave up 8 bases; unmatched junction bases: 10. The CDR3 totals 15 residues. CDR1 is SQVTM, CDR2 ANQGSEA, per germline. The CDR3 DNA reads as TGCAGCGTTGAGCCCGGGACAGGGGGCTCCTACGGCTACACCTTC. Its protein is CSVEPGTGGSYGYTF.

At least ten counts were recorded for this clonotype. CDR3 in DNA: TGTGCCAGCAGTTTAGAGGGGCTAGCGGGAGGGCCTTATGAGCAGTTCTTC. Its protein product is CASSLEGLAGGPYEQFF. The J gene is TRBJ2-1, the V gene TRBV12-3 or TRBV12-4; 12 bases are shared with TRBD2. V was pared by 1 base and J by 8 bases, with 9 bases of the junction left unmatched. This CDR3 is built from 17 residues.

The CDR3 region has the DNA TGCAGCGTTGTCTCACAGGGCCAGCATTTT. Amino acid sequence: CSVVSQGQHF. The chain has TRBV29-1 and TRBJ1-5, with D perhaps TRBD1 (6 bases). CDR3 size: 10 residues. Germline V gene data show CDR1 as SQVTM and CDR2 as ANQGSEA. V was trimmed by 4 bases and J by 12 bases, leaving 10 bases between them. The whole variable domain, filled in from reference TRBV29-1 and TRBJ1-5, reads SAVISQKPSRDICQRGTSLTIQCQVDSQVTMMFWYRQQPGQSLTLIATANQGSEATYESGFVIDKFPISRPNLTFSTLTVSNMSPEDSSIYLCSVVSQGQHFGDGTRLSIL.

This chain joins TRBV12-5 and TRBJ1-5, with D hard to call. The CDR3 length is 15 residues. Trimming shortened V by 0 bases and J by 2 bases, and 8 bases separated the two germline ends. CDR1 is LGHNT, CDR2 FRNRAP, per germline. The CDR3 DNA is TGTGCTAGTGGTTTGGTGGGGTTGGGCAATCAGCCCCAGCATTTT. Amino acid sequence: CASGLVGLGNQPQHF.

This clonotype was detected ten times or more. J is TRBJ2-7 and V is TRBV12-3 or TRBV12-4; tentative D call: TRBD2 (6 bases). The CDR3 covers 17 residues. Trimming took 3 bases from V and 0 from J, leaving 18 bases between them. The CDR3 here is CASSFGPRRVISYEQYF. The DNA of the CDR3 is TGTGCCAGCAGTTTTGGGCCGAGGAGGGTCATCTCCTACGAGCAGTACTTC.

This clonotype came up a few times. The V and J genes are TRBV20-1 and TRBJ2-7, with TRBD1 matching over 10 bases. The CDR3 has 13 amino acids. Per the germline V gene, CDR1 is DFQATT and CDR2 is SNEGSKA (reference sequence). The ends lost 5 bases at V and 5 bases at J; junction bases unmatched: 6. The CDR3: CSAGDRGRDEQYF. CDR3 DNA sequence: TGCAGTGCTGGGGACAGGGGAAGGGACGAGCAGTACTTC.

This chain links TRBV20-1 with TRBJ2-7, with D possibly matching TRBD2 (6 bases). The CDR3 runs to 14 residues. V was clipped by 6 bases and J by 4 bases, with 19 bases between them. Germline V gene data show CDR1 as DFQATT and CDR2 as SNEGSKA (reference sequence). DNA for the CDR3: TGCAGTGCCTTCGGGGCGGGACCCCGATACGAGCAGTACTTC. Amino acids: CSAFGAGPRYEQYF.

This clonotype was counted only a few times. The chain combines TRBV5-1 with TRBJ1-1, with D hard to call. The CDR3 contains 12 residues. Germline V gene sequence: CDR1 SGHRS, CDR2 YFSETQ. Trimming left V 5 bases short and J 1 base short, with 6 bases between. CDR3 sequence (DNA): TGCGCCAGCAGAGCAGGGAACACTGAAGCTTTCTTT. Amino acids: CASRAGNTEAFF.

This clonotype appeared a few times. CDR3 amino acids: CSAHRRPNSGETQYF. The CDR3 DNA reads TGCAGTGCCCACCGAAGGCCTAACTCAGGAGAGACCCAGTACTTC. This chain links TRBV20-1 with TRBJ2-5; D not certain. The CDR3 totals 15 residues. V was shortened by 6 bases and J by 4 bases, with 21 bases between the two germline ends. Germline V CDR1 and CDR2: DFQATT, SNEGSKA (reference sequence).

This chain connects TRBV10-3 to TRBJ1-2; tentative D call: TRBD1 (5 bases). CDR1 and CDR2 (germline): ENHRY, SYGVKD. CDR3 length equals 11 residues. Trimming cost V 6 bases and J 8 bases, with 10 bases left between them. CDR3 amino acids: CAIRGPRGYTF. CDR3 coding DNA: TGTGCCATCAGGGGGCCCCGGGGCTACACCTTC.

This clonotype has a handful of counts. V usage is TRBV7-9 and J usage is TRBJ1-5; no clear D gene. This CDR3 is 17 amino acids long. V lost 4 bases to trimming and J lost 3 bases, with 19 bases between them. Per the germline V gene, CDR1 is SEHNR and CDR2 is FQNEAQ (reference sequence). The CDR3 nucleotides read TGTGCCAGCAGCTCCCACCCCGTAGCGGAGTCCAATCAGCCCCAGCATTTT. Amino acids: CASSSHPVAESNQPQHF.

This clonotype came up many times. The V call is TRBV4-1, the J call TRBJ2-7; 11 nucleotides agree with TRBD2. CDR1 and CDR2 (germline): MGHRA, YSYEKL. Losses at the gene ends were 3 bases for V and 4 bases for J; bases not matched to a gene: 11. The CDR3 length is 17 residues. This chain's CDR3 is CASSQGNLLAGEYEQYF. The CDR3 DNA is TGCGCCAGCAGCCAGGGGAATCTACTAGCGGGAGAGTACGAGCAGTACTTC.

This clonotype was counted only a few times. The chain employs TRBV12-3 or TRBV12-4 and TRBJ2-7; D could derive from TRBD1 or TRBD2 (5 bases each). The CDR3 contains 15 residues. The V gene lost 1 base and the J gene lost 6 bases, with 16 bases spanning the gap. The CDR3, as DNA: TGTGCCAGCAGTTTAGGTGGGGGTACTCCTTCCGAGCAGTACTTC. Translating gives CASSLGGGTPSEQYF.

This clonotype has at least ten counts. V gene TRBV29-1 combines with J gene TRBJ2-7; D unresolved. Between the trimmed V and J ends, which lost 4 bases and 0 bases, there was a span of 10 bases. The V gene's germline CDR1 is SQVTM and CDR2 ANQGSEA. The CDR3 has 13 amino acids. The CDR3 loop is CSVARASSYEQYF. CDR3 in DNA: TGCAGCGTTGCACGGGCTAGCTCCTACGAGCAGTACTTC.